Listed below are T cell receptor beta chains from one sample, sequenced in a study of shared clonotypes between healthy human individuals. Clones were read by immunoSEQ multiplex PCR, and TCRdb kept only the in-frame ones, dropping some. This sample has around 700,000 clones, with 55% to 75% found just once. The sequenced sample consisted of memory CD4+ T cells sorted from blood. These receptors were collected from a woman aged 25-40 years in good health. Each CDR3 is given with its conserved first and last residue. Fields, in order: CDR3 length, J gene, D gene, V gene, clone size, CDR3 protein, CDR3 DNA. The D gene is left open where the match is weak. Clone size is given for some rows only: seen once, a few or many times, or a class if the clone is expanded.

len: 15; j_gene: TRBJ1-4; d_gene: .; v_gene: TRBV28; abundance: .; CDR3aa: CASSLLQGSLEKLFF; CDR3nt: TGTGCCAGCAGTTTACTACAGGGATCTCTTGAAAAACTGTTTTTT
len: 15; j_gene: TRBJ2-1; d_gene: TRBD1; v_gene: TRBV5-1; abundance: many; CDR3aa: CASLLGDRDYNEQFF; CDR3nt: TGCGCCAGCCTATTAGGGGACAGGGACTACAATGAGCAGTTCTTC
len: 13; j_gene: TRBJ2-7; d_gene: .; v_gene: TRBV7-2; abundance: .; CDR3aa: CASRTSGRHEQYF; CDR3nt: TGTGCCAGCAGGACTTCAGGGCGCCACGAGCAGTACTTC
len: 18; j_gene: TRBJ2-2; d_gene: TRBD1; v_gene: TRBV15; abundance: once; CDR3aa: CATSRDKLTGGYTGELFF; CDR3nt: TGTGCCACCAGCAGAGACAAATTGACAGGGGGCTACACCGGGGAGCTGTTTTTT
len: 15; j_gene: TRBJ1-5; d_gene: .; v_gene: TRBV6-5; abundance: .; CDR3aa: CASSYGGGPNQPQHF; CDR3nt: TGTGCCAGCAGTTATGGTGGGGGTCCTAATCAGCCCCAGCATTTT
len: 16; j_gene: TRBJ1-3; d_gene: .; v_gene: TRBV5-1; abundance: .; CDR3aa: CASSLDYISSGNTIYF; CDR3nt: TGCGCCAGCAGCTTGGACTATATATCTTCTGGAAACACCATATATTTT
len: 17; j_gene: TRBJ2-3; d_gene: TRBD2; v_gene: TRBV4-1; abundance: .; CDR3aa: CASSHAPGLAGTDTQYF; CDR3nt: TGCGCCAGCAGCCATGCGCCGGGACTAGCGGGCACAGATACGCAGTATTTT
len: 14; j_gene: TRBJ1-5; d_gene: .; v_gene: TRBV11-3; abundance: .; CDR3aa: CASSWAGKNQPQHF; CDR3nt: TGTGCCAGCAGCTGGGCAGGGAAGAATCAGCCCCAGCATTTT
len: 16; j_gene: TRBJ2-2; d_gene: TRBD2; v_gene: TRBV6-5; abundance: .; CDR3aa: CASSYFAGGPAGELFF; CDR3nt: TGTGCCAGCAGTTACTTCGCGGGAGGGCCGGCCGGGGAGCTGTTTTTT
len: 18; j_gene: TRBJ2-5; d_gene: TRBD2; v_gene: TRBV10-1; abundance: few; CDR3aa: CASSGVPGLAGDQETQYF; CDR3nt: TGCGCCAGCAGTGGGGTTCCGGGACTAGCGGGAGATCAAGAGACCCAGTACTTC
len: 18; j_gene: TRBJ2-5; d_gene: .; v_gene: TRBV7-8; abundance: .; CDR3aa: CASSLALVLTAYQETQYF; CDR3nt: TGTGCCAGCAGCTTAGCGCTAGTTCTAACCGCTTACCAAGAGACCCAGTACTTC
len: 15; j_gene: TRBJ2-2; d_gene: TRBD1; v_gene: TRBV5-1; abundance: .; CDR3aa: CASSIQGDEAGELFF; CDR3nt: TGCGCCAGCAGTATACAGGGGGACGAGGCCGGGGAGCTGTTTTTT
len: 17; j_gene: TRBJ2-1; d_gene: TRBD2; v_gene: TRBV11-2; abundance: .; CDR3aa: CASSPRSTSGRRNEQFF; CDR3nt: TGTGCCAGCAGCCCGCGCTCGACTAGCGGGAGGCGCAATGAGCAGTTCTTC
len: 13; j_gene: TRBJ2-7; d_gene: .; v_gene: TRBV9; abundance: .; CDR3aa: CASSVGPGYEQYF; CDR3nt: TGTGCCAGCAGCGTGGGACCCGGCTACGAGCAGTACTTC
len: 16; j_gene: TRBJ1-1; d_gene: .; v_gene: TRBV28; abundance: .; CDR3aa: CASSLVRGGANTEAFF; CDR3nt: TGTGCCAGCAGTTTAGTCAGGGGCGGGGCGAACACTGAAGCTTTCTTT
len: 15; j_gene: TRBJ2-2; d_gene: .; v_gene: TRBV7-2; abundance: .; CDR3aa: CASSLDGRNTGELFF; CDR3nt: TGTGCCAGCAGCTTAGACGGGAGGAACACCGGGGAGCTGTTTTTT
len: 12; j_gene: TRBJ2-7; d_gene: .; v_gene: TRBV7-6; abundance: .; CDR3aa: CASSFATGEQYF; CDR3nt: TGTGCCAGCAGCTTCGCCACGGGGGAGCAGTACTTC
len: 15; j_gene: TRBJ2-5; d_gene: .; v_gene: TRBV6-5; abundance: once; CDR3aa: CASSYSIPAEETQYF; CDR3nt: TGTGCCAGCAGTTACTCGATACCAGCGGAAGAGACCCAGTACTTC
len: 14; j_gene: TRBJ2-1; d_gene: .; v_gene: TRBV5-6; abundance: .; CDR3aa: CASSPGFARNEQFF; CDR3nt: TGTGCCAGCAGCCCCGGTTTTGCTCGGAATGAGCAGTTCTTC
len: 11; j_gene: TRBJ2-7; d_gene: .; v_gene: TRBV5-1; abundance: .; CDR3aa: CASSLEYEQYF; CDR3nt: TGCGCCAGCAGTTTGGAATACGAGCAGTACTTC
len: 15; j_gene: TRBJ2-2; d_gene: .; v_gene: TRBV19; abundance: few; CDR3aa: CASGAGTNAYGELFF; CDR3nt: TGTGCCAGTGGGGCGGGAACTAATGCATACGGGGAGCTGTTTTTT
len: 14; j_gene: TRBJ1-1; d_gene: .; v_gene: TRBV19; abundance: .; CDR3aa: CASTSGRGGTEAFF; CDR3nt: TGTGCCAGTACCTCGGGGAGGGGGGGTACTGAAGCTTTCTTT
len: 14; j_gene: TRBJ2-7; d_gene: TRBD2; v_gene: TRBV5-4; abundance: .; CDR3aa: CASNRGGSSYEQYF; CDR3nt: TGTGCCAGCAATAGGGGCGGGAGCTCCTACGAGCAGTACTTC
len: 16; j_gene: TRBJ2-3; d_gene: .; v_gene: TRBV7-2; abundance: .; CDR3aa: CASSRTVLSGTDTQYF; CDR3nt: TGTGCCAGCAGCCGGACGGTTCTGAGCGGCACAGATACGCAGTATTTT
len: 12; j_gene: TRBJ2-5; d_gene: .; v_gene: TRBV6-6; abundance: few; CDR3aa: CASSHIQETQYF; CDR3nt: TGTGCCAGCAGTCATATTCAAGAGACCCAGTACTTC
len: 14; j_gene: TRBJ2-7; d_gene: .; v_gene: TRBV5-8; abundance: .; CDR3aa: CASSQPGTSYEQYF; CDR3nt: TGTGCCAGCAGCCAGCCCGGGACGTCCTACGAGCAGTACTTC
len: 16; j_gene: TRBJ2-3; d_gene: .; v_gene: TRBV9; abundance: .; CDR3aa: CASSVAITVGTDTQYF; CDR3nt: TGTGCCAGCAGCGTAGCGATTACCGTGGGCACAGATACGCAGTATTTT
len: 13; j_gene: TRBJ2-7; d_gene: .; v_gene: TRBV6-5; abundance: .; CDR3aa: CASRREATYEQYF; CDR3nt: TGTGCCAGCCGTCGAGAAGCTACCTACGAGCAGTACTTC
len: 14; j_gene: TRBJ2-7; d_gene: .; v_gene: TRBV7-8; abundance: .; CDR3aa: CASSLRDSPYEQYF; CDR3nt: TGTGCCAGCAGCTTACGGGACTCTCCATACGAGCAGTACTTC
len: 15; j_gene: TRBJ2-3; d_gene: .; v_gene: TRBV27; abundance: .; CDR3aa: CARLLGFKTTDTQYF; CDR3nt: TGTGCCCGACTACTGGGGTTCAAAACCACAGATACGCAGTATTTT
len: 15; j_gene: TRBJ2-1; d_gene: .; v_gene: TRBV28; abundance: .; CDR3aa: CASSPAGVVYNEQFF; CDR3nt: TGTGCCAGCAGTCCAGCGGGCGTAGTCTACAATGAGCAGTTCTTC
len: 14; j_gene: TRBJ2-7; d_gene: TRBD2; v_gene: TRBV15; abundance: many; CDR3aa: CATSRGTSGSEQYF; CDR3nt: TGTGCCACCAGCAGAGGGACTAGCGGGAGCGAGCAGTACTTC
len: 12; j_gene: TRBJ1-2; d_gene: .; v_gene: TRBV7-9; abundance: .; CDR3aa: CASSSENYGYTF; CDR3nt: TGTGCCAGCAGCTCGGAAAACTATGGCTACACCTTC
len: 15; j_gene: TRBJ1-3; d_gene: .; v_gene: TRBV7-3; abundance: .; CDR3aa: CASSLTGLSGNTIYF; CDR3nt: TGTGCCAGCAGCTTAACAGGCCTCTCTGGAAACACCATATATTTT
len: 15; j_gene: TRBJ1-5; d_gene: .; v_gene: TRBV15; abundance: .; CDR3aa: CATSRRQGSNQPQHF; CDR3nt: TGTGCCACCAGCAGAAGGCAGGGAAGCAATCAGCCCCAGCATTTT
len: 16; j_gene: TRBJ2-7; d_gene: TRBD2; v_gene: TRBV7-8; abundance: few; CDR3aa: CASSLTPGLASLEQYF; CDR3nt: TGTGCCAGCAGCTTGACGCCGGGACTAGCGTCCCTCGAGCAGTACTTC
len: 17; j_gene: TRBJ2-1; d_gene: TRBD2; v_gene: TRBV2; abundance: .; CDR3aa: CASREGTSADSYNEQFF; CDR3nt: TGTGCCAGCAGGGAGGGGACTAGCGCCGACTCCTACAATGAGCAGTTCTTC
len: 16; j_gene: TRBJ2-2; d_gene: .; v_gene: TRBV1; abundance: .; CDR3aa: CTSSQVGPRGTGELFF; CDR3nt: TGCACCAGCAGCCAAGTGGGGCCGAGAGGGACCGGGGAGCTGTTTTTT
len: 15; j_gene: TRBJ2-7; d_gene: TRBD1; v_gene: TRBV2; abundance: .; CDR3aa: CASRPAGTGSYEQYF; CDR3nt: TGTGCCAGCCGCCCAGCCGGGACAGGGTCCTACGAGCAGTACTTC
len: 15; j_gene: TRBJ2-7; d_gene: .; v_gene: TRBV6-1; abundance: .; CDR3aa: CASSVDSQSSYEQYF; CDR3nt: TGTGCCAGCAGTGTGGACAGCCAGAGCTCCTACGAGCAGTACTTC
len: 13; j_gene: TRBJ2-7; d_gene: .; v_gene: TRBV7-2; abundance: .; CDR3aa: CASSPHRKYEQYF; CDR3nt: TGTGCCAGCAGCCCTCATAGAAAGTACGAGCAGTACTTC
len: 15; j_gene: TRBJ2-7; d_gene: TRBD1; v_gene: TRBV28; abundance: .; CDR3aa: CASSPTGTGGYEQYF; CDR3nt: TGTGCCAGCAGTCCGACCGGGACAGGGGGCTACGAGCAGTACTTC
len: 12; j_gene: TRBJ2-1; d_gene: .; v_gene: TRBV2; abundance: .; CDR3aa: CASSDENNEQFF; CDR3nt: TGTGCCAGCAGTGACGAAAACAATGAGCAGTTCTTC
len: 17; j_gene: TRBJ2-7; d_gene: .; v_gene: TRBV28; abundance: .; CDR3aa: CASSFTYTLIPTYEQYF; CDR3nt: TGTGCCAGCAGTTTTACCTACACATTAATACCGACTTACGAGCAGTACTTC
len: 11; j_gene: TRBJ1-1; d_gene: .; v_gene: TRBV20-1; abundance: few; CDR3aa: CSAHLEAGAFF; CDR3nt: TGCAGTGCTCACCTTGAGGCGGGGGCTTTCTTT
len: 16; j_gene: TRBJ2-5; d_gene: .; v_gene: TRBV5-1; abundance: .; CDR3aa: CASSLRGSGFQETQYF; CDR3nt: TGCGCCAGCAGCTTGAGAGGCAGTGGGTTCCAAGAGACCCAGTACTTC
len: 16; j_gene: TRBJ2-7; d_gene: TRBD1; v_gene: TRBV28; abundance: .; CDR3aa: CASSLPLGTGPYEQYF; CDR3nt: TGTGCCAGCAGTTTGCCTCTTGGGACAGGACCCTACGAGCAGTACTTC
len: 16; j_gene: TRBJ2-5; d_gene: TRBD2; v_gene: TRBV7-2; abundance: many; CDR3aa: CASSLGGLAGWETQYF; CDR3nt: TGTGCCAGCAGCTTAGGCGGGCTAGCGGGATGGGAGACCCAGTACTTC
len: 15; j_gene: TRBJ2-7; d_gene: .; v_gene: TRBV4-2; abundance: few; CDR3aa: CASSQEMNSFYEQYF; CDR3nt: TGTGCCAGCAGCCAAGAAATGAATAGCTTCTACGAGCAGTACTTC
len: 15; j_gene: TRBJ1-1; d_gene: .; v_gene: TRBV18; abundance: .; CDR3aa: CASSPASHGNTEAFF; CDR3nt: TGTGCCAGCTCACCTGCAAGTCACGGGAACACTGAAGCTTTCTTT
len: 13; j_gene: TRBJ1-2; d_gene: .; v_gene: TRBV27; abundance: .; CDR3aa: CASSLIGSYGYTF; CDR3nt: TGTGCCAGCAGTTTAATAGGCAGCTATGGCTACACCTTC
len: 14; j_gene: TRBJ2-2; d_gene: .; v_gene: TRBV10-1; abundance: .; CDR3aa: CASTRASNTGELFF; CDR3nt: TGCGCCAGCACCCGGGCCTCGAACACCGGGGAGCTGTTTTTT
len: 14; j_gene: TRBJ2-2; d_gene: TRBD1; v_gene: TRBV6-4; abundance: once; CDR3aa: CASSPGQFTGELFF; CDR3nt: TGTGCCAGCAGTCCGGGACAGTTCACCGGGGAGCTGTTTTTT